This T cell receptor beta chain was observed in a study of blood T cell repertoires in COVID-19. Seattle researchers signed up patients amid active infection and tracked them longitudinally. The CDR3 totals 13 residues. The J segment lost 5 bases and the V segment lost 3 bases, leaving 3 bases of the junction unmatched. Germline CDR1 reads GTSNPN; CDR2 reads SVGIG (reference sequence). Sequencing used immunoSEQ multiplex PCR; TCRdb keeps in-frame clones, though not all of them. The sample records fewer than 500,000 clones, about 87% being singletons. This chain joins TRBV30 and TRBJ2-5, with TRBD2 matching over 10 bases. The receptor was derived from a man aged 18 to 30 with COVID-19, enrolled during active disease. Sequencing was done on a sample of peripheral blood. The CDR3 is CAWRPGLAETQYF. The DNA for the CDR3 is TGTGCCTGGAGACCGGGACTAGCGGAGACCCAGTACTTC.